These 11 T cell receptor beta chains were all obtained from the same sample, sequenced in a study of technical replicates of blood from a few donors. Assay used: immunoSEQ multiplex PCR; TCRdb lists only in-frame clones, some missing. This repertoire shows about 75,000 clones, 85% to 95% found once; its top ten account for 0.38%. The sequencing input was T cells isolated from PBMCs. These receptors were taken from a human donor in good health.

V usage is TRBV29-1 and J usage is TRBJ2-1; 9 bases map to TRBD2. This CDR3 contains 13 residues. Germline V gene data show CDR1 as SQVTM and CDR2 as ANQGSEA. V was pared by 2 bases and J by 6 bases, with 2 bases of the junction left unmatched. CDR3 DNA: TGCAGCGTTGAAAAACTAGCGGGCAATGAGCAGTTCTTC. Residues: CSVEKLAGNEQFF.

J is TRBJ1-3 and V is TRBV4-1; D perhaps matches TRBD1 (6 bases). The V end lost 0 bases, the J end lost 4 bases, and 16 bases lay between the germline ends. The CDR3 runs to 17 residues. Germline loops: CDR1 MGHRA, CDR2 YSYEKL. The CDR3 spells CASSQDIRGAEGNTIYF. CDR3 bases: TGCGCCAGCAGCCAAGATATCAGGGGAGCAGAGGGAAACACCATATATTTT.

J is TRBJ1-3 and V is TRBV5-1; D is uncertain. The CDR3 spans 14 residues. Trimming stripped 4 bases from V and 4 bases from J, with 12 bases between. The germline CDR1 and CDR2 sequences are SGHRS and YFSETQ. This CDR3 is CASSPINSGNTIYF. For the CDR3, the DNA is TGCGCCAGCAGCCCGATTAACAGCGGAAACACCATATATTTT.

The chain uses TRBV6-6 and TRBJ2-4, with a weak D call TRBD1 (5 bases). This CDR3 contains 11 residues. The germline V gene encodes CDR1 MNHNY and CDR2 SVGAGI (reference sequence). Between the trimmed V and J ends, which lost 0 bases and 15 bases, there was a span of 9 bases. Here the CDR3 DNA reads TGTGCCAGCAGTTACTCTCAGGGTTGGTACTTC. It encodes CASSYSQGWYF.

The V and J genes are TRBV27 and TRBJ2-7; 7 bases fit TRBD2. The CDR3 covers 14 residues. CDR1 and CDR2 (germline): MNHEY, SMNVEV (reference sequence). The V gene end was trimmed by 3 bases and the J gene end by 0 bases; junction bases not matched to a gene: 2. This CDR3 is CASSFGGSSYEQYF. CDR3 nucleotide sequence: TGTGCCAGCAGTTTCGGCGGGAGCTCCTACGAGCAGTACTTC.

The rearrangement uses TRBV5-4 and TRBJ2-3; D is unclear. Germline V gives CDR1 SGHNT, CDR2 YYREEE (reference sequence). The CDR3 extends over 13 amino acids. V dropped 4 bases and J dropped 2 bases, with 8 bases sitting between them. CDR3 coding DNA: TGTGCCAGCAGCGCTAGGTTCACAGATACGCAGTATTTT. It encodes CASSARFTDTQYF.

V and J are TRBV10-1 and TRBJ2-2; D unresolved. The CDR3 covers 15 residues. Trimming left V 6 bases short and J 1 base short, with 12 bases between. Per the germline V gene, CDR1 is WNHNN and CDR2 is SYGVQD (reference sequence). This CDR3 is CASRYRKMNTGELFF. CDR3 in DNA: TGCGCCAGCAGATACAGAAAAATGAACACCGGGGAGCTGTTTTTT.

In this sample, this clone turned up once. This chain's CDR3 is CASSSTSGREVGETQYF. The CDR3 region has the DNA TGTGCCAGCAGCTCTACTAGCGGGAGGGAGGTTGGGGAGACCCAGTACTTC. This chain joins TRBV11-2 and TRBJ2-5, with 13 positions matching TRBD2. Germline V gives CDR1 SGHAT, CDR2 FQNNGV. J gave up 5 bases and V 4 bases, and 10 bases lay outside the gene matches. There are 17 residues in the CDR3.

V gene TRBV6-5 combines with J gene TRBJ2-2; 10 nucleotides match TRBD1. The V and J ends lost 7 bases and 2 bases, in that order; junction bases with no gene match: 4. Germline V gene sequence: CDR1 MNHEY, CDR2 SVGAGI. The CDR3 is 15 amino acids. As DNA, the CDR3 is TGTGCCAGCACCCGGACAGGGGGAAACACCGGGGAGCTGTTTTTT. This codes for CASTRTGGNTGELFF.

CDR3 nucleotide sequence: TGTGCCACCGGCGGGAGCTCCTACAATGAGCAGTTCTTC. Translated: CATGGSSYNEQFF. The V call is TRBV9, the J call TRBJ2-1; 7 bases are a match to TRBD2. This CDR3 contains 13 residues. Germline V gives CDR1 SGDLS, CDR2 YYNGEE. V lost 9 bases, J lost 0 bases, and 3 bases stayed unmatched.

CDR3 residues: CASRRDRTAGELFF. The CDR3 DNA reads as TGTGCCAGCAGACGAGACAGGACGGCCGGGGAGCTGTTTTTT. The chain recombines TRBV6-6 with TRBJ2-2, with D tentatively TRBD1 (6 bases). This CDR3 is 14 amino acids long. The germline CDR1 and CDR2 sequences are MNHNY and SVGAGI (reference sequence). Trimming pared 6 bases from V and 6 bases from J, leaving 14 bases between.